These T cell receptor beta chains were read from a single sample in a study of CD8+ T cells in alopecia areata. Using immunoSEQ multiplex PCR, the repertoire was profiled, and TCRdb retains in-frame clones only, with some absent. The table includes about 120,000 clones, 50% to 65% detected once. The source was CD4+ T cells sorted from blood, collected at week 24, from a patient treated with tofacitinib. The source of these receptors is a human donor with alopecia areata. CDR3s include the opening cysteine and the closing phenylalanine or tryptophan. A D gene is named only where the DNA matches it firmly. Some rows have no size entry. The others give once, few or many, or a class for an expanded clone.

V gene	clone size	J gene	D gene	CDR3 DNA	CDR3 protein
TRBV30	once	TRBJ1-3	.	TGTGCCTGGAGTGTCTTGGCGGGCACAAGTGGAAACACCATATATTTT	CAWSVLAGTSGNTIYF
TRBV29-1	.	TRBJ1-2	TRBD1	TGCAGCGTTGAAGAAAGTCGGACAGGAAATGGCTACACCTTC	CSVEESRTGNGYTF
TRBV9	.	TRBJ2-5	.	TGTGCCAGCAGCGTAGACGCGGGGTTCGAGACCCAGTACTTC	CASSVDAGFETQYF
TRBV6-6	.	TRBJ2-2	.	TGTGCCAGCAGTAGACTGGGCACCGGGGAGCTGTTTTTT	CASSRLGTGELFF
TRBV11-2	few	TRBJ1-1	TRBD1	TGTGCCAGCAGCCCCCCGAGGGGGCCTACTGAAGCTTTCTTT	CASSPPRGPTEAFF
TRBV7-9	many	TRBJ2-7	TRBD1	TGTGCCAGCAGCCAGGGGGCTCTAAAGCAGTACTTC	CASSQGALKQYF
TRBV29-1	few	TRBJ2-2	.	TGCAGCGCGGGAAACAGGGACACCGGGGAGCTGTTTTTT	CSAGNRDTGELFF
TRBV25-1	.	TRBJ2-5	.	TGTGCCAGCAGAGCGGGCGTACAAGAGACCCAGTACTTC	CASRAGVQETQYF
TRBV30	.	TRBJ1-1	TRBD1	TGTGCCTGGAGGAAATGGAGACAGGGGACTTCTGAAGCTTTCTTT	CAWRKWRQGTSEAFF
TRBV7-9	.	TRBJ1-2	.	TGTGCCAGCAGCTTCGGGGGGCAGGGCTACACCTTC	CASSFGGQGYTF
TRBV9	.	TRBJ1-2	.	TGTGCCAGCCGGGACCCCACCTTAGAAGGCTATGGCTACACCTTC	CASRDPTLEGYGYTF
TRBV25-1	.	TRBJ2-3	.	TGTGCCAGCAGTGCACAGATTACAGATACGCAGTATTTT	CASSAQITDTQYF
TRBV4-3	.	TRBJ1-2	.	TGCGCCAGCAGCCAAGGGGACGGCGTAGGTGGCTACACCTTC	CASSQGDGVGGYTF
TRBV30	.	TRBJ1-4	.	TGTGCCTGGAGTCCAGGGGCGGCGGGTGAAAAACTGTTTTTT	CAWSPGAAGEKLFF
TRBV6-5	few	TRBJ2-3	.	TGTGCCAGCACCCCGGGACGGTCTACAGATACGCAGTATTTT	CASTPGRSTDTQYF
TRBV5-1	.	TRBJ2-7	.	TGCGCCAGCAGCTGGGGGACCACTACTTCCTACGAGCAGTACTTC	CASSWGTTTSYEQYF
TRBV10-3	few	TRBJ2-2	.	TGTGCCATCAAGGACGGACTAATACCGAACACCGGGGAGCTGTTTTTT	CAIKDGLIPNTGELFF
TRBV5-1	.	TRBJ2-5	.	TGCGCCAGCACCTGGACTCCCACAGGGTCAGAGACCCAGTACTTC	CASTWTPTGSETQYF
TRBV2	.	TRBJ1-6	.	TGTGCCAGCAATAATAATTCACCCCTCCACTTT	CASNNNSPLHF
TRBV18	.	TRBJ1-1	TRBD1	TGTGCCAGCTCACGTATGACAGGGTTGGACACTGAAGCTTTCTTT	CASSRMTGLDTEAFF
TRBV5-6	.	TRBJ2-3	.	TGTGCCAGCAGCTTGGCGGGGCTAGCTCTGGATTTT	CASSLAGLALDF
TRBV4-3	few	TRBJ2-4	TRBD2	TGCGCCAGCAGCCAAGATTGGGCGGGGGGGCGCATTCAGTACTTC	CASSQDWAGGRIQYF
TRBV23-1	.	TRBJ1-2	TRBD1	TGCGCCAGCAGTCAATATTGGGGGACAGGGAGCGGCTACACCTTC	CASSQYWGTGSGYTF
TRBV29-1	once	TRBJ1-1	.	TGCAGCGTCCCCGTTCCCGGGAGGAACACTGAAGCTTTCTTT	CSVPVPGRNTEAFF
TRBV5-1	few	TRBJ2-5	.	TGCGCCAGCATCGGAGGGGCTGTGGCTGGGGAGACCCAGTACTTC	CASIGGAVAGETQYF
TRBV10-3	few	TRBJ2-1	TRBD2	TGTGCCATCCGTCCGGGGGGGCCGGTCGATGAGCAGTTCTTC	CAIRPGGPVDEQFF
TRBV27	.	TRBJ2-7	TRBD1	TGTGCCAGCAGTCGCTCCGGGACAGGGGGCTACGAGCAGTACTTC	CASSRSGTGGYEQYF
TRBV4-1	.	TRBJ2-5	.	TGCGCCAGCAGCCAAGCCTTCCAAGAGACCCAGTACTTC	CASSQAFQETQYF
TRBV30	.	TRBJ2-3	TRBD2	TGTGCCTGGACTCGGACTAGCGGGGGGGTAGCAGATACGCAGTATTTT	CAWTRTSGGVADTQYF
TRBV28	.	TRBJ2-7	TRBD2	TGTGCCAGCAGCGCGGGGGGGGCCGGCTACGAGCAGTACTTC	CASSAGGAGYEQYF
TRBV6-1	.	TRBJ1-5	.	TGTGCCAGCAGTGAGCGGGGGGGTCAGCCCCAGCATTTT	CASSERGGQPQHF
TRBV5-1	.	TRBJ1-2	.	TGCGCCAGCAGCTTGGGGCCGGGATATGGCTACACCTTC	CASSLGPGYGYTF
TRBV7-2	once	TRBJ2-5	.	TGTGCCAGCAGCGGGGGCGGGTACCAAGAGACCCAGTACTTC	CASSGGGYQETQYF
TRBV18	.	TRBJ2-7	.	TGTGCCAGCTCACCGGTCGAAAACGAGCAGTACTTC	CASSPVENEQYF
TRBV29-1	.	TRBJ1-1	.	TGCAGCGCCGAAACCACCACAGGGCAAAGTGAAGCTTTCTTT	CSAETTTGQSEAFF
TRBV4-3	.	TRBJ2-1	.	TGCGCCAGCAGCCAAGATCGCTACAACAATGAGCAGTTCTTC	CASSQDRYNNEQFF
TRBV4-2	.	TRBJ2-1	TRBD2	TGTGCCAGCAGCCAAGATGAGGCGGGGGGGGCTTACAATGAGCAGTTCTTC	CASSQDEAGGAYNEQFF
TRBV29-1	.	TRBJ2-7	.	TGCAGCGTTGCTCAGGGACTCCACTACGAGCAGTACTTC	CSVAQGLHYEQYF
TRBV9	.	TRBJ1-1	.	TGTGCCAGCAGCGTAGCCTGGGGGCGGGGGACTGAAGCTTTCTTT	CASSVAWGRGTEAFF
TRBV7-6	.	TRBJ2-7	TRBD1	TGTGCCAGCAGCTTAGGGCAGGGGGCTTTCTACGAGCAGTACTTC	CASSLGQGAFYEQYF
TRBV6-6	once	TRBJ2-5	TRBD1	TGTGCCAGCAGCCGGGACAGGGCTAACCAGTACTTC	CASSRDRANQYF